This T cell receptor (beta chain) was identified in a study of T-cell reconstitution after alpha-beta-depleted transplantation in children. General study points: When one year had passed after transplant, most T-cell counts and diversity came from newly produced T cells. Several hundred rapidly expanded clones from non-depleted graft cells reportedly supplied alpha-beta T cells about two months post-transplant. Surviving recipient T cells and thymic progenitors accounted for the high day-60 TCRbeta diversity observed in some patients.

Unique molecular identifiers were used to barcode this TCRbeta library. Each CDR3 protein gets one entry after TCRdb re-called the PCR reads with MiXCR. The table has some 180,000 distinct CDR3 sequences, approximately 6.3% seen once. This clonotype was picked up many times. The antigen is not known. The CDR3 length is 13 residues. CDR1 and CDR2 (germline): MNHEY, SVGEGT. V shed 6 bases and J shed 0 bases, with 5 bases lying between them. This sample comprised PBMCs, obtained before TCRalphabeta/CD19-depleted stem cell transplant. The TCR was taken from a boy aged 2 to 10 with acute lymphoblastic leukemia, due to receive a stem cell transplant. This chain connects TRBV6-2 or TRBV6-3 to TRBJ2-2; D not certain. This CDR3 is CASSYSNTGELFF. The CDR3 DNA sequence: TGTGCCAGCAGCTATTCGAACACCGGGGAGCTGTTTTTT.